This TCR beta chain originates from a study of shared clonotypes between healthy human individuals. The junction had 8 bases not matched to a gene; V was cut back by 0 bases and J by 5 bases. The CDR3 extends over 17 amino acids. Germline values: CDR1 SGDLS, CDR2 YYNGEE. Here immunoSEQ multiplex PCR was the method, and the copy in TCRdb shows in-frame clones only, minus some. The sample has about 550,000 clones; about 95% are singletons. CD45RO-negative CD8 cells positively selected for CCR7 made up the naive population, which excluded terminally differentiated effector memory CD45RA+ cells. This receptor was obtained from a woman under 40 in good health. The sample taken for sequencing was naive CD8+ T cells sorted from blood. J is TRBJ2-1 and V is TRBV9, with 10 bases matching TRBD2. This CDR3 reads CASSVGHVAGGDNEQFF. DNA of the CDR3: TGTGCCAGCAGCGTAGGTCATGTAGCGGGAGGTGACAATGAGCAGTTCTTC.